A single sample is the source of the 26 T cell receptor beta chains below, sequenced in a study of T cell changes during pregnancy in multiple sclerosis. Here immunoSEQ multiplex PCR was the method, and the copy in TCRdb shows in-frame clones only, minus some. The sample has about 46,000 clones, about 94% seen once; the top ten hold about 4.7%. The sample here was CD8+ T cells from peripheral blood mononuclear cells, taken in the first trimester of pregnancy. Receptor source: a female donor with multiple sclerosis, enrolled in a pregnancy study.

This chain connects TRBV27 to TRBJ2-1; D call uncertain. The CDR3 is 14 amino acids. Germline V gene data show CDR1 as MNHEY and CDR2 as SMNVEV (reference sequence). Trimming removed 0 bases at V and 4 bases at J, with 7 bases between. As DNA, the CDR3 is TGTGCCAGCAGTTTATCGGCGGTTTACAATGAGCAGTTCTTC. Protein sequence: CASSLSAVYNEQFF.

J is TRBJ1-1 and V is TRBV19; 8 bases align to TRBD1. This CDR3 is 16 amino acids long. The trim removed 5 bases at V and 2 bases at J, leaving 10 bases unmatched. Germline V gives CDR1 LNHDA, CDR2 SQIVND (reference sequence). DNA for the CDR3: TGTGCCAGTAGTTCCCCTACTGGACAGGGCAACACTGAAGCTTTCTTT. Translating it yields CASSSPTGQGNTEAFF. Using reference TRBV19 and TRBJ1-1 for the parts outside the CDR3, the full variable domain is DGGITQSPKYLFRKEGQNVTLSCEQNLNHDAMYWYRQDPGQGLRLIYYSQIVNDFQKGDIAEGYSVSREKKESFPLTVTSAQKNPTAFYLCASSSPTGQGNTEAFFGQGTRLTVV.

This chain links TRBV14 with TRBJ1-6; D not resolved. Germline-derived CDR1 and CDR2 are SGHDN and FVKESK. The CDR3 sequence is 13 residues long. V lost 6 bases and J lost 10, with 13 bases in between. CDR3 loop: CASSPVPKSPLHF. CDR3 nucleotide sequence: TGTGCCAGCAGTCCAGTCCCGAAGTCACCCCTCCACTTT. The full variable domain, rest sourced from reference TRBV14 and TRBJ1-6, is EAGVTQFPSHSVIEKGQTVTLRCDPISGHDNLYWYRRVMGKEIKFLLHFVKESKQDESGMPNNRFLAERTGGTYSTLKVQPAELEDSGVYFCASSPVPKSPLHFGNGTRLTVT.

This clone showed up just once. The chain carries TRBV5-1 and TRBJ1-1; D call uncertain. Germline V gene data show CDR1 as SGHRS and CDR2 as YFSETQ. The CDR3 runs to 17 residues. V lost 1 base and J lost 4, with 20 bases in between. CDR3 bases: TGCGCCAGCAGCTTGTTTACCCCCGCAGGACGGGGCACTGAAGCTTTCTTT. This gives the protein CASSLFTPAGRGTEAFF.

The rearrangement links TRBV27 to TRBJ2-7; no firm D call. Trimming shortened V by 0 bases and J by 0 bases, and 6 bases separated the two germline ends. CDR1 is MNHEY, CDR2 SMNVEV, per germline (reference sequence). The CDR3 spans 14 residues. This chain's CDR3 is CASSLSTGSYEQYF. CDR3 nucleotides: TGTGCCAGCAGTTTATCGACGGGCTCCTACGAGCAGTACTTC.

The rearrangement joins TRBV25-1 to TRBJ2-4, with TRBD2 as a possible D gene (6 bases). Germline V gene sequence: CDR1 MGHDK, CDR2 SYGVNS. The CDR3 runs to 13 residues. V gave up 7 bases and J gave up 5 bases, with 12 bases separating them. DNA for the CDR3: TGTGCCAGCATGGGATCGGGGGAAAACATTCAGTACTTC. The encoded protein is CASMGSGENIQYF.

The chain has TRBV9 and TRBJ1-2, with 11 bases identical to TRBD1. Trimming removed 5 bases from V and 8 bases from J; junction bases left unmatched: 14. The CDR3 has 16 amino acids. Germline assignment: CDR1 SGDLS and CDR2 YYNGEE. Here the CDR3 reads CASRAGQGAYGRGYTF. In DNA form, the CDR3 reads TGTGCCAGCAGAGCAGGACAGGGGGCTTACGGTCGCGGCTACACCTTC. Based on the CDR3 plus reference TRBV9 and TRBJ1-2, the full variable domain is DSGVTQTPKHLITATGQRVTLRCSPRSGDLSVYWYQQSLDQGLQFLIQYYNGEERAKGNILERFSAQQFPDLHSELNLSSLELGDSALYFCASRAGQGAYGRGYTFGSGTRLTVV.

The V gene is TRBV4-1, the J gene TRBJ1-1; no firm D call. The V end lost 0 bases, the J end lost 2 bases, and 7 bases lay between the germline ends. This CDR3 comprises 14 residues. Germline V gives CDR1 MGHRA, CDR2 YSYEKL. CDR3 nucleotides: TGCGCCAGCAGCCAAGAGGGCACTAACACTGAAGCTTTCTTT. Translating gives CASSQEGTNTEAFF.

This chain joins TRBV2 and TRBJ2-3, with TRBD1 identical over 10 bases. Per the germline V gene, CDR1 is SNHLY and CDR2 is FYNNEI. The CDR3 runs to 16 residues. J lost 2 bases, V lost 2 bases, and 4 bases had no gene match. The CDR3 bases are TGTGCCAGCAGTGAACGGGACAGGGGACTCACAGATACGCAGTATTTT. This gives the protein CASSERDRGLTDTQYF.

This sequence joins TRBV2 and TRBJ1-4, with a possible D match to TRBD1 (5 bases). The CDR3 totals 17 residues. CDR1 and CDR2 from the germline V gene are SNHLY and FYNNEI. Trimming removed 8 bases from V and 8 bases from J, with 27 bases in between. CDR3 sequence: CASDGGVRDALPEKLFF. DNA for the CDR3: TGTGCCAGCGACGGGGGGGTCCGGGACGCCCTCCCGGAAAAACTGTTTTTT.

The V gene is TRBV7-8, the J gene TRBJ2-1; 9 nucleotides agree with TRBD2. Germline V gives CDR1 SGHVS, CDR2 FQNEAQ. Losses at the gene ends were 5 bases for V and 8 bases for J; bases not matched to a gene: 10. This CDR3 contains 15 residues. The CDR3, as DNA: TGTGCCAGCAGCCTTAGCGGGAGAGGGGGCGATGAGCAGTTCTTC. Translation gives CASSLSGRGGDEQFF.

The V gene is TRBV27, the J gene TRBJ2-3, with 11 bases fitting TRBD1. CDR3 length: 13 amino acids. Germline CDR1 MNHEY, CDR2 SMNVEV (reference sequence). The junction had 6 bases not matched to a gene; V was cut back by 7 bases and J by 9 bases. DNA for the CDR3: TGTGCCAGCACCACCGGGACAGGGGGAACGCAGTATTTT. Translation: CASTTGTGGTQYF.

This chain links TRBV29-1 with TRBJ1-1; 9 bases are a match to TRBD1. The CDR3 covers 13 residues. Germline V CDR1 and CDR2: SQVTM, ANQGSEA. Trimming took 5 bases from V and 2 from J; bases not matched to a gene: 3. In nucleotides, the CDR3 is TGCAGCGTTTATACAGGGGGCAACACTGAAGCTTTCTTT. Amino acid sequence: CSVYTGGNTEAFF.

This chain connects TRBV11-2 to TRBJ2-2; TRBD2 agrees at 13 bases. The CDR3 has 18 amino acids. In germline, CDR1 is SGHAT, CDR2 FQNNGV. The ends lost 1 base at V and 6 bases at J; junction bases unmatched: 8. For the CDR3, the DNA is TGTGCCAGCAGCTTAGCTACTAGCGGGAGGGCCGTATCCGGGGAGCTGTTTTTT. Its protein is CASSLATSGRAVSGELFF.

The chain is built from TRBV27 and TRBJ2-2; D possibly corresponds to TRBD1 (6 bases). The ends were cut back, 4 bases at V and 4 bases at J, with 10 bases in the middle. The CDR3 length is 14 residues. Germline CDR1 is MNHEY and CDR2 is SMNVEV (reference sequence). The CDR3 DNA is TGTGCCAGCAGTTCCACCAGGGGCACCGGGGAGCTGTTTTTT. Translating gives CASSSTRGTGELFF.

The CDR3 DNA is TGTGCCAGCAGCAGAGACAGGGGAGAGCCCTACGAGCAGTACTTC. It encodes CASSRDRGEPYEQYF. This rearrangement joins TRBV5-4 to TRBJ2-7; 8 bases match TRBD1. Germline lookup yields CDR1 SGHNT and CDR2 YYREEE (reference sequence). The ends lost 4 bases at V and 2 bases at J; junction bases unmatched: 8. The CDR3 is 15 residues long.

The chain recombines TRBV30 with TRBJ1-2, with 9 bases lining up with TRBD1. CDR3 length equals 14 residues. Per germline, CDR1 GTSNPN and CDR2 SVGIG (reference sequence). Unmatched junction bases numbered 5, after V lost 0 bases and J lost 6 bases. The CDR3, as DNA: TGTGCCTGGAGTGTCGGGGACAGGGAACATGGCTACACCTTC. Protein sequence: CAWSVGDREHGYTF.

CDR3 amino acids: CASSSGSQWGHEQFF. The CDR3 nucleotides read TGTGCCAGCAGTTCGGGTAGTCAATGGGGCCATGAGCAGTTCTTC. The J gene is TRBJ2-1, the V gene TRBV5-8; D is perhaps TRBD1 (5 bases). The CDR3 runs to 15 residues. CDR1 is SGHTS, CDR2 YDEGEE, per germline. V was trimmed by 5 bases and J by 8 bases, leaving 20 bases between them.

The V gene is TRBV16, the J gene TRBJ2-7, with TRBD2 matching 7 bases. The trim removed 2 bases at V and 2 bases at J, leaving 6 bases unmatched. Germline CDR1 KGHSY, CDR2 FQNENV. The CDR3 totals 15 residues. The CDR3 nucleotides are TGTGCCAGCAGCCAAGGGACGGGAGGACCCTACGAGCAGTACTTC. Translated, it gives CASSQGTGGPYEQYF.

The table lists this clone with a count of one. The V gene is TRBV4-3, the J gene TRBJ2-1, with D possibly TRBD2 on 6 matching bases. CDR3 size: 16 residues. The V gene lost 1 base and the J gene lost 6 bases, with 16 bases spanning the gap. The germline V gene encodes CDR1 LGHNA and CDR2 YSLEER. CDR3: CASSQALGGVTNEQFF. CDR3 nucleotides: TGCGCCAGCAGCCAAGCACTCGGGGGAGTAACCAATGAGCAGTTCTTC.

The chain couples TRBV19 to TRBJ1-6; 9 bases line up with TRBD1. This CDR3 region has 14 residues. Germline-derived CDR1 and CDR2 are LNHDA and SQIVND (reference sequence). Germline trimming cut 8 bases from V and 9 bases from J; bases unmatched to any gene: 8. CDR3 DNA sequence: TGTGCCAGTGAGGGGGGACAGGGTCGTTCACCCCTCCACTTT. This codes for CASEGGQGRSPLHF. The full variable domain, rest sourced from reference TRBV19 and TRBJ1-6, is DGGITQSPKYLFRKEGQNVTLSCEQNLNHDAMYWYRQDPGQGLRLIYYSQIVNDFQKGDIAEGYSVSREKKESFPLTVTSAQKNPTAFYLCASEGGQGRSPLHFGNGTRLTVT.

This clone appeared a single time. The chain has TRBV6-5 and TRBJ2-3, with 7 nucleotides matching TRBD2. This CDR3 spans 13 amino acids. The V gene end was trimmed by 7 bases and the J gene end by 4 bases; junction bases not matched to a gene: 5. CDR1 and CDR2 (germline): MNHEY, SVGAGI. CDR3 DNA: TGTGCCAGCACGTTAGCGGGCGCAGATACGCAGTATTTT. This encodes CASTLAGADTQYF.

The rearrangement joins TRBV4-1 to TRBJ2-2, with 9 bases lining up with TRBD2. The junction had 7 bases not matched to a gene; V was cut back by 2 bases and J by 0 bases. Germline V gene sequence: CDR1 MGHRA, CDR2 YSYEKL. CDR3 size: 18 residues. The CDR3 here is CASSQRAGGPANTGELFF. The CDR3 DNA reads TGCGCCAGCAGCCAAAGGGCGGGGGGGCCGGCGAACACCGGGGAGCTGTTTTTT.

V gene TRBV27 combines with J gene TRBJ2-7; 7 nucleotides match TRBD1. V gave up 3 bases and J gave up 0 bases; unmatched junction bases: 2. The CDR3 spans 14 residues. Germline CDR1 reads MNHEY; CDR2 reads SMNVEV (reference sequence). The CDR3 region is CASSFGDSSYEQYF. The CDR3 coding sequence is TGTGCCAGCAGTTTTGGGGACAGCTCCTACGAGCAGTACTTC.

The V gene is TRBV5-4, the J gene TRBJ2-1, with 10 bases that match TRBD2. Looked up from germline, CDR1 is SGHNT and CDR2 is YYREEE (reference sequence). The junction had 7 bases not matched to a gene; V was cut back by 0 bases and J by 7 bases. The CDR3 has 16 residues. This CDR3 reads CASSLASLAGDNEQFF. In DNA, the CDR3 is TGTGCCAGCAGCTTGGCCTCGCTAGCGGGAGATAATGAGCAGTTCTTC. Looking up the rest from reference TRBV5-4 and TRBJ2-1 gives the full variable domain: ETGVTQSPTHLIKTRGQQVTLRCSSQSGHNTVSWYQQALGQGPQFIFQYYREEENGRGNFPPRFSGLQFPNYSSELNVNALELDDSALYLCASSLASLAGDNEQFFGPGTRLTVL.

The chain couples TRBV7-2 to TRBJ1-1; TRBD1 is a possible D gene (5 bases). The CDR3 consists of 13 residues. Germline-derived CDR1 and CDR2 are SGHTA and FQGNSA. Trimming pared 6 bases from V and 3 bases from J, leaving 11 bases between. CDR3 sequence (DNA): TGTGCCAGCAGTCTTGGGGGGGACACTGAAGCTTTCTTT. Translating it yields CASSLGGDTEAFF.